The clone carrying this T cell receptor (beta chain) appeared a few times. The antigen remains undetermined. The V and J ends lost 6 bases and 6 bases, in that order; junction bases with no gene match: 4. The CDR3 loop spans 14 amino acids. Germline loops: CDR1 MNHNY, CDR2 SVGAGI (reference sequence). These data are taken from a study of spatial heterogeneity in lung cancer. Background on the study: Within raw reads, each unique TCR and UMI combination appeared on average more than ten times.

The time point was: sample taken at primary tumor resection. The donor group consisted of roughly 70 patients who had untreated, early-stage non-small cell lung cancer. In each case, whole RNA from tumor, nontumor lung or frozen PBMC was sequenced unsorted. General study results and limits: Expanded intratumoral alpha and beta TCR counts tracked tumor mutation counts.

MiXCR, run by TCRdb on the 5' RACE reads, gives a single entry per CDR3 protein. The profile covers 10,000 to 12,000 distinct CDR3 sequences, with 10% to 15% appearing a single time and around 12% taken by the ten largest. This clonotype originated in a female donor with early-stage non-small cell lung cancer. Sequenced here: lung tumor tissue, sampled at surgery. The chain has TRBV6-6 and TRBJ2-4, with 11 bases lining up with TRBD1. The CDR3 loop reads CASRSGTGGNIQYF. The CDR3, as DNA: TGTGCCAGCAGGTCCGGGACAGGGGGAAACATTCAGTACTTC.